Listed below are T cell receptor beta chains from one sample, sequenced in a study of blood T cell repertoires in COVID-19. Data came from immunoSEQ multiplex PCR; TCRdb stores just in-frame clones and leaves some out. The table records over 150,000 clones, approximately 85% of them present only once. Sequenced material: peripheral blood. The receptors originated from a man aged 80 or over with COVID-19, enrolled during active disease. Both conserved end residues are part of each CDR3. A D gene is named only where the DNA matches it firmly. A row's size may be missing; if present it is once, few, many or a size class.

>TRBV4-3|NA|NA|TRBJ2-5
CASSRDKQGTQYF
TGCGCCAGCAGCCGGGACAAGCAAGGGACCCAGTACTTC
>TRBV2|TRBD1|NA|TRBJ2-2
CASSVSGGVRELFF
TGTGCCAGCAGTGTATCAGGGGGAGTCAGGGAGCTGTTTTTT
>TRBV12-5|TRBD1|NA|TRBJ1-2
CASGQGNNYGYTF
TGTGCTAGTGGACAGGGGAATAACTATGGCTACACCTTC
>TRBV5-4|NA|NA|TRBJ1-2
CASSLMGGGGYTF
TGTGCCAGCAGCTTGATGGGAGGCGGCGGCTACACCTTC
>TRBV15|NA|NA|TRBJ1-4
CATSPKGAFNEKLFF
TGTGCCACCAGCCCGAAAGGGGCCTTTAATGAAAAACTGTTTTTT
>TRBV5-4|NA|NA|TRBJ2-3
CASSLGSRADTQYF
TGTGCCAGCAGCTTGGGAAGCAGGGCAGATACGCAGTATTTT
>TRBV2|TRBD2|NA|TRBJ2-2
CASSPTSGVYTGELFF
TGTGCCAGCAGTCCGACTAGCGGGGTGTACACCGGGGAGCTGTTTTTT
>TRBV9|NA|few|TRBJ2-1
CASSPTSYLYNEQFF
TGTGCCAGCAGCCCCACCTCGTACTTATACAATGAGCAGTTCTTC
>TRBV18|NA|NA|TRBJ2-7
CASSPQTYEQYF
TGTGCCAGCTCACCCCAGACCTACGAGCAGTACTTC
>TRBV6-5|TRBD1|NA|TRBJ1-4
CASSYSLTGGGEKLFF
TGTGCCAGCAGTTACTCTTTGACAGGGGGGGGTGAAAAACTGTTTTTT
>TRBV2|NA|NA|TRBJ1-2
CASSPLLTVYGYTF
TGTGCCAGCAGCCCTTTGTTGACAGTCTATGGCTACACCTTC
>TRBV6-6|NA|NA|TRBJ2-7
CASSSPGGGEQYF
TGTGCCAGCAGTTCCCCGGGGGGCGGGGAGCAGTACTTC
>TRBV19|TRBD1|NA|TRBJ1-5
CASGDRLYSNQPQHF
TGTGCCAGCGGGGACAGACTTTATAGCAATCAGCCCCAGCATTTT
>TRBV29-1|NA|NA|TRBJ2-1
CSVVHRVGLGEQFF
TGCAGCGTTGTCCACAGGGTAGGGTTGGGCGAGCAGTTCTTC
>TRBV25-1|NA|NA|TRBJ2-3
CASSEWSSGLLADTQYF
TGTGCCAGCAGTGAATGGAGTAGCGGCCTGTTGGCAGATACGCAGTATTTT
>TRBV6-2/TRBV6-3|NA|NA|TRBJ1-2
CASSYVDSYGYTF
TGTGCCAGCAGTTACGTGGACAGTTATGGCTACACCTTC
>TRBV7-9|TRBD1|NA|TRBJ1-5
CASSSQTLTGSPSNQPQHF
TGTGCCAGCAGCTCCCAGACCTTGACAGGGAGTCCTAGCAATCAGCCCCAGCATTTT
>TRBV28|TRBD2|NA|TRBJ2-5
CASSSLLAGGRETQYF
TGTGCCAGCAGTTCGCTACTAGCGGGGGGGCGGGAGACCCAGTACTTC
>TRBV19|TRBD1|few|TRBJ1-2
CASSPGQTLFGYTF
TGTGCCAGTAGTCCGGGACAGACCCTTTTTGGCTACACCTTC
>TRBV12-3/TRBV12-4|NA|NA|TRBJ1-1
CASSFWQNTEAFF
TGTGCCAGCAGTTTTTGGCAAAACACTGAAGCTTTCTTT
>TRBV7-6|NA|NA|TRBJ2-2
CASRGVGELFF
TGTGCCAGCAGGGGCGTCGGGGAGCTGTTTTTT
>TRBV4-1|NA|NA|TRBJ1-3
CASSQDRDSSSGNTIYF
TGCGCCAGCAGCCAAGATCGCGACAGCAGCTCTGGAAACACCATATATTTT
>TRBV13|NA|NA|TRBJ2-3
CASSFGGQSTDTQYF
TGTGCCAGCAGCTTCGGGGGACAGAGCACAGATACGCAGTATTTT
>TRBV4-1|NA|NA|TRBJ1-3
CASSERDGNGNTIYF
TGCGCCAGCAGCGAAAGAGACGGGAATGGAAACACCATATATTTT
>TRBV7-3|TRBD1|NA|TRBJ1-5
CASSVRQGLISAQHF
TGTGCCAGCAGCGTCCGACAGGGGCTAATCAGTGCCCAGCATTTT
>TRBV4-2|TRBD2|NA|TRBJ2-3
CASSQDRGGGRDTQYF
TGTGCCAGCAGCCAAGATAGAGGCGGGGGGAGGGATACGCAGTATTTT
>TRBV7-6|TRBD2|NA|TRBJ2-3
CASSPLASGGSTDTQYF
TGTGCCAGCAGCCCGCTCGCTAGCGGGGGGAGCACAGATACGCAGTATTTT
>TRBV5-5|TRBD1|NA|TRBJ1-5
CASSLGQGGQPQHF
TGTGCCAGCAGCTTGGGACAGGGGGGTCAGCCCCAGCATTTT
>TRBV5-6|NA|once|TRBJ2-2
CASSFLGQNTGELFF
TGTGCCAGCAGCTTCCTGGGACAGAACACCGGGGAGCTGTTTTTT
>TRBV7-9|NA|NA|TRBJ2-3
CASSSLAGDTQYF
TGTGCCAGCAGCTCACTAGCAGGAGATACGCAGTATTTT
>TRBV7-8|TRBD2|NA|TRBJ2-4
CASSPLLAGGFLLAKNIQYF
TGTGCCAGCAGCCCGTTACTAGCGGGGGGTTTCTTGTTAGCCAAAAACATTCAGTACTTC
>TRBV7-9|TRBD1|NA|TRBJ1-3
CASSSDRNSGNTIYF
TGTGCCAGCAGCTCGGACAGGAACTCTGGAAACACCATATATTTT
>TRBV3-1/TRBV3-2|NA|NA|TRBJ1-2
CASSQVRANYGYTF
TGTGCCAGCAGCCAAGTCAGGGCCAACTATGGCTACACCTTC
>TRBV28|NA|NA|TRBJ1-1
CASGRTEAFF
TGTGCCTCTGGGCGCACTGAAGCTTTCTTT
>TRBV18|TRBD1|NA|TRBJ1-4
CASSPPGQSNEKLFF
TGTGCCAGCTCACCACCGGGACAGAGTAATGAAAAACTGTTTTTT
>TRBV5-1|NA|NA|TRBJ1-3
CASSLEWSGPGNTIYF
TGCGCCAGCAGCTTGGAATGGTCAGGGCCCGGAAACACCATATATTTT
>TRBV19|NA|NA|TRBJ2-1
CASSTPYNEQFF
TGTGCCAGTAGTACCCCGTACAATGAGCAGTTCTTC
>TRBV19|NA|NA|TRBJ2-5
CASSMEETQYF
TGTGCCAGTAGTATGGAGGAGACCCAGTACTTC
>TRBV6-5|NA|NA|TRBJ1-2
CASSSPGGGEGYTF
TGTGCCAGCAGTTCCCCGGGGGGGGGCGAGGGCTACACCTTC
>TRBV4-2|TRBD1|NA|TRBJ1-2
CASSQTGQSYGYTF
TGTGCCAGCAGCCAAACGGGACAGAGCTATGGCTACACCTTC
>TRBV2|NA|NA|TRBJ2-5
CASSTVPPETQYF
TGTGCCAGCAGTACTGTCCCTCCCGAGACCCAGTACTTC